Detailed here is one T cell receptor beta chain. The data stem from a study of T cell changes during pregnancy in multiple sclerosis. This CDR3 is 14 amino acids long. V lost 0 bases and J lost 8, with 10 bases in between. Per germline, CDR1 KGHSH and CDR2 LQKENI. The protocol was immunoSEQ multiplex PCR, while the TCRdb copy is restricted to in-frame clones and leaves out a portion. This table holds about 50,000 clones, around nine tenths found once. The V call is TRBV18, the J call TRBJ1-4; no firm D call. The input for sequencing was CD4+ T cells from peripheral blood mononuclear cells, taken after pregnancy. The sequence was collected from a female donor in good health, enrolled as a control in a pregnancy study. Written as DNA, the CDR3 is TGTGCCAGCTCACCACCCGGGGTTGGGGAAAAACTGTTTTTT. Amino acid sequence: CASSPPGVGEKLFF.